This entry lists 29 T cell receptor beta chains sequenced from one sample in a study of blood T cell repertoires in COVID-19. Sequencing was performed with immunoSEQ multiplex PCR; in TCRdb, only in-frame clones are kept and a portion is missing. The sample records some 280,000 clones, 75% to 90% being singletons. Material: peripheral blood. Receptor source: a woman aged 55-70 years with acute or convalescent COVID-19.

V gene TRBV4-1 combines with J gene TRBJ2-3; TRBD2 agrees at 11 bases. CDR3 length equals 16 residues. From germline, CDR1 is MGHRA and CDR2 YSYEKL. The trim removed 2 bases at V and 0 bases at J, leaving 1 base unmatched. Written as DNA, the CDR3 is TGCGCCAGCAGCCAAAGACTAGCGGGGAGCACAGATACGCAGTATTTT. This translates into CASSQRLAGSTDTQYF.

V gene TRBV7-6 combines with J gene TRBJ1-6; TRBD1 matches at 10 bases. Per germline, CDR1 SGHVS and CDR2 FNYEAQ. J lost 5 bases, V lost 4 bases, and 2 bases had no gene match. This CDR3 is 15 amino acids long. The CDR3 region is CASSSGTGDNSPLHF. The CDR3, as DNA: TGTGCCAGCAGCTCCGGGACAGGGGATAATTCACCCCTCCACTTT.

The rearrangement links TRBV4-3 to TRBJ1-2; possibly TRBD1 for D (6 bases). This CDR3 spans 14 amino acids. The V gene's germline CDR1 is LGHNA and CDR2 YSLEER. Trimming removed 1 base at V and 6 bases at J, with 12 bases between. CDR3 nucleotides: TGCGCCAGCAGCCAAGGAACAGGGTTTAATGGCTACACCTTC. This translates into CASSQGTGFNGYTF.

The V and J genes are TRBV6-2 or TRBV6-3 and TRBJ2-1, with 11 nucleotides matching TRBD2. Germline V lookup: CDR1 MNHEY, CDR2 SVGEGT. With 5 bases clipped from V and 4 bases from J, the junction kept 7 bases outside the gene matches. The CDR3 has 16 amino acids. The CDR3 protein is CASSTVGLAVYNEQFF. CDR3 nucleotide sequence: TGTGCCAGCAGTACCGTGGGACTAGCGGTTTACAATGAGCAGTTCTTC.

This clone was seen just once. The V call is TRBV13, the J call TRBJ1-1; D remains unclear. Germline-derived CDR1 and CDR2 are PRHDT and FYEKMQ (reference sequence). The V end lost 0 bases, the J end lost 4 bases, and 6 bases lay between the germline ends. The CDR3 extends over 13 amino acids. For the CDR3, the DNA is TGTGCCAGCAGCTTAGGGCCGAGCACTGAAGCTTTCTTT. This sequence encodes CASSLGPSTEAFF. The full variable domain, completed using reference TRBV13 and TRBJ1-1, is AAGVIQSPRHLIKEKRETATLKCYPIPRHDTVYWYQQGPGQDPQFLISFYEKMQSDKGSIPDRFSAQQFSDYHSELNMSSLELGDSALYFCASSLGPSTEAFFGQGTRLTVV.

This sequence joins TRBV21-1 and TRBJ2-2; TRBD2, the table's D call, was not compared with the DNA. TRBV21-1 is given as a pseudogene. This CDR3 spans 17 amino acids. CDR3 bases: TGTGCCAGCAGCACCGGGGGAACTAGCGGGACCACCGGGGAGCTGTTTTTT. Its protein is CASSTGGTSGTTGELFF.

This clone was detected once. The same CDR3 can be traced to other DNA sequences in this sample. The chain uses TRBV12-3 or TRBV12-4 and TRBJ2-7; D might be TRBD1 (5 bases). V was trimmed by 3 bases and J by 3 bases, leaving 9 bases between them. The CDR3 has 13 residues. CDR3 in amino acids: CASSLGQGYEQYF. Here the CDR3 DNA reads TGTGCCAGCAGTTTGGGGCAGGGCTACGAGCAGTACTTC.

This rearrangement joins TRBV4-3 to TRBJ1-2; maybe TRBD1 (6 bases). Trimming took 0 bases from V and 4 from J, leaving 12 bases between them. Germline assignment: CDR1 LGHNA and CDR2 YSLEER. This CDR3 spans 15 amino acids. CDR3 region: CASSQDVIGGYGYTF. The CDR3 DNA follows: TGCGCCAGCAGCCAAGATGTTATAGGGGGCTATGGCTACACCTTC.

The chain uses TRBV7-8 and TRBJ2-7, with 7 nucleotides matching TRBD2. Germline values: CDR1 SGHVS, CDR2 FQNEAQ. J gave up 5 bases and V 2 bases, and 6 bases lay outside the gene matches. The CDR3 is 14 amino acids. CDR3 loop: CASSLTGDYDEQYF. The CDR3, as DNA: TGTGCCAGCAGCTTAACGGGGGACTACGACGAGCAGTACTTC.

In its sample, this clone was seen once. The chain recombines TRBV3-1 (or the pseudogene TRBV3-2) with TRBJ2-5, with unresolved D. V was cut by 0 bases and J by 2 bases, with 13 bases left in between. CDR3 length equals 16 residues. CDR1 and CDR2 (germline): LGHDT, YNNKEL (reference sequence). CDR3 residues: CASSQDSRVPQETQYF. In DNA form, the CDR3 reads TGTGCCAGCAGCCAAGATTCACGGGTACCTCAAGAGACCCAGTACTTC.

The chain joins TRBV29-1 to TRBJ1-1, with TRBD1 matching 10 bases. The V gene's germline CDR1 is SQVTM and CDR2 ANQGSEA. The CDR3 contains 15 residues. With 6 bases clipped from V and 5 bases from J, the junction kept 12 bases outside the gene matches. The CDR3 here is CSVMTGGEGRTEAFF. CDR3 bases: TGCAGCGTCATGACAGGGGGCGAGGGTAGGACTGAAGCTTTCTTT.

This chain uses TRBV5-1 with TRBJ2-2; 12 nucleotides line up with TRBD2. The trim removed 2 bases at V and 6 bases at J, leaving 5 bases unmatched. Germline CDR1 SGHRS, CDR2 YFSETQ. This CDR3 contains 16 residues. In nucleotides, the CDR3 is TGCGCCAGCAGCTTTACTAGCGGGAGGAAACCCGGGGAGCTGTTTTTT. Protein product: CASSFTSGRKPGELFF.

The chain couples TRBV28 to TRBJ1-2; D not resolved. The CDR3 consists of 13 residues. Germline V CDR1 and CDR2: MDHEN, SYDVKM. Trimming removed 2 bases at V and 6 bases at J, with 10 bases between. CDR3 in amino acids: CASSLIGGDGYTF. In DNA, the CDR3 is TGTGCCAGCAGTTTAATAGGCGGGGATGGCTACACCTTC.

The DNA for the CDR3 is TGTGCCAGCAGTTACTCGGTTACTAGCGGAAGCTCCTACAATGAGCAGTTCTTC. This sequence encodes CASSYSVTSGSSYNEQFF. J is TRBJ2-1 and V is TRBV6-2 or TRBV6-3; TRBD2 agrees at 8 bases. V shed 0 bases and J 0 bases; nucleotides not matched to a gene: 7. This CDR3 region has 18 residues. CDR1 is MNHEY and CDR2 is SVGEGT in the germline V gene.

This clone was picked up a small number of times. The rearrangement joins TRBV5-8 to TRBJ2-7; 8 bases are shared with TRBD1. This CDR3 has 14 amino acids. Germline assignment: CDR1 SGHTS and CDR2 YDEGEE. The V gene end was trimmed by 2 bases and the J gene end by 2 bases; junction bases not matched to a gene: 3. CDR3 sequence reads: CASSLGQGPYEQYF. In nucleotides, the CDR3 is TGTGCCAGCAGCTTAGGACAGGGCCCCTACGAGCAGTACTTC. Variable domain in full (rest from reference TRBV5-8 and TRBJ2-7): EAGVTQSPTHLIKTRGQQATLRCSPISGHTSVYWYQQALGLGLQFLLWYDEGEERNRGNFPPRFSGRQFPNYSSELNVNALELEDSALYLCASSLGQGPYEQYFGPGTRLTVT.

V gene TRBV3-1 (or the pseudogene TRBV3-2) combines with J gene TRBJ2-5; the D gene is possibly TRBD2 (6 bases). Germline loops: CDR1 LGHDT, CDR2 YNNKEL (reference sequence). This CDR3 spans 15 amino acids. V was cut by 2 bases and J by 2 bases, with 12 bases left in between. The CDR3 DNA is TGTGCCAGCAGCCAAAATTGGCGGGGACAAGAGACCCAGTACTTC. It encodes CASSQNWRGQETQYF.

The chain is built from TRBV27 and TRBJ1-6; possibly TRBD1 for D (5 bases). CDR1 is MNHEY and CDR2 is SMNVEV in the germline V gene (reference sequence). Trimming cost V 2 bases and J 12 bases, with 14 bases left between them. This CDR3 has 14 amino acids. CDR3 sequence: CASSLGPKGIPLHF. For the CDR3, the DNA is TGTGCCAGCAGTTTAGGGCCCAAGGGGATACCCCTCCACTTT.

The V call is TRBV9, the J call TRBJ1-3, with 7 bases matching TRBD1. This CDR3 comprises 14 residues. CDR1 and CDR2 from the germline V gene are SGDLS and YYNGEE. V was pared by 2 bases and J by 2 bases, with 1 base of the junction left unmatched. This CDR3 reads CASSVTGTGNTIYF. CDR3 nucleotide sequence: TGTGCCAGCAGCGTGACAGGGACTGGAAACACCATATATTTT.

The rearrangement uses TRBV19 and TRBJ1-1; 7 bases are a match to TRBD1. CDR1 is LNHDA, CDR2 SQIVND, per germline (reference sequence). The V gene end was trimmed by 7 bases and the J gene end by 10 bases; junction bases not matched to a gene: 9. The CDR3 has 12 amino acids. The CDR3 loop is CASTRTGVAAFF. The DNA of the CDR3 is TGTGCCAGTACCCGTACAGGGGTGGCAGCTTTCTTT.

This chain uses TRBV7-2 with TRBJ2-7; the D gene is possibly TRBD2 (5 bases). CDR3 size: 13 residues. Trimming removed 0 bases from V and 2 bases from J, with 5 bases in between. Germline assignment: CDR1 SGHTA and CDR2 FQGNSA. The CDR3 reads CASSLATTYEQYF. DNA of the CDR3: TGTGCCAGCAGCTTAGCGACTACCTACGAGCAGTACTTC.

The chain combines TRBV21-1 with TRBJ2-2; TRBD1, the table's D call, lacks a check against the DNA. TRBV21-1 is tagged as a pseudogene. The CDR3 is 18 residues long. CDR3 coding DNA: TGTGCCAGCAGCAAATTCAGAGAGGGCAGGGGATACACCGGGGAGCTGTTTTTT. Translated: CASSKFREGRGYTGELFF.

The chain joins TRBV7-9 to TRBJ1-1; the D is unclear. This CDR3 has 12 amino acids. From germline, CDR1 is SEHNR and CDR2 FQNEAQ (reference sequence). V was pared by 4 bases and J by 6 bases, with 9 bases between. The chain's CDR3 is CASSYLGAEAFF. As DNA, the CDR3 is TGTGCCAGCAGCTACCTAGGCGCTGAAGCTTTCTTT.

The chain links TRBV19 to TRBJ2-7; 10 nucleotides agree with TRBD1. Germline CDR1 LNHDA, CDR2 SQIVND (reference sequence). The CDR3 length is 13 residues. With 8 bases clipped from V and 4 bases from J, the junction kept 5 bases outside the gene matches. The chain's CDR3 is CASGTGEVYEQYF. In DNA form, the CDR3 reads TGTGCCAGTGGGACAGGGGAAGTTTACGAGCAGTACTTC.

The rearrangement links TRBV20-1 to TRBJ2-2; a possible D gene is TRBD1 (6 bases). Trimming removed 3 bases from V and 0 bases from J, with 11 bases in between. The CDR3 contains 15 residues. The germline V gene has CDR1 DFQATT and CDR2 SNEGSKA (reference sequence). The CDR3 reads CSASSGHANTGELFF. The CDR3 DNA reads TGCAGTGCTAGTTCGGGACACGCGAACACCGGGGAGCTGTTTTTT.

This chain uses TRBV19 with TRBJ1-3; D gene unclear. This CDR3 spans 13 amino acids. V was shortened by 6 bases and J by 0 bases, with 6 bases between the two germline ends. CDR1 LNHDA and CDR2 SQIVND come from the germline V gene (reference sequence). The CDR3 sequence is CASRVSSGNTIYF. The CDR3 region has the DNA TGTGCCAGTAGGGTTAGCTCTGGAAACACCATATATTTT.

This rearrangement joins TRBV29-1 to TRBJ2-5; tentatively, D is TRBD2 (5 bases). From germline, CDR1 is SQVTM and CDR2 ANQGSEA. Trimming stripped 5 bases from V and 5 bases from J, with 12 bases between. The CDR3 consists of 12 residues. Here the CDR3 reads CSVLARGETQYF. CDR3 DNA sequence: TGCAGCGTTCTAGCCCGAGGGGAGACCCAGTACTTC.

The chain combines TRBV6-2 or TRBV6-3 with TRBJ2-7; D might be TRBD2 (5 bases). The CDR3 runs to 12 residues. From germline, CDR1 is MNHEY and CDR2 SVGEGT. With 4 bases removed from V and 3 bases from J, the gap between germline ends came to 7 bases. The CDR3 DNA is TGTGCCAGCAGTTCCGGGGTCTACGAGCAGTACTTC. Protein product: CASSSGVYEQYF.

CDR3 nucleotide sequence: TGTGCCAGTAGTATTGGAGGGGCTAACTATGGCTACACCTTC. Protein: CASSIGGANYGYTF. This rearrangement joins TRBV19 to TRBJ1-2, with a weak D call TRBD1 (5 bases). Trimming removed 3 bases from V and 0 bases from J, with 8 bases in between. The CDR3 has 14 amino acids. Looked up from germline, CDR1 is LNHDA and CDR2 is SQIVND (reference sequence). The full variable domain, completed using reference TRBV19 and TRBJ1-2, is DGGITQSPKYLFRKEGQNVTLSCEQNLNHDAMYWYRQDPGQGLRLIYYSQIVNDFQKGDIAEGYSVSREKKESFPLTVTSAQKNPTAFYLCASSIGGANYGYTFGSGTRLTVV.

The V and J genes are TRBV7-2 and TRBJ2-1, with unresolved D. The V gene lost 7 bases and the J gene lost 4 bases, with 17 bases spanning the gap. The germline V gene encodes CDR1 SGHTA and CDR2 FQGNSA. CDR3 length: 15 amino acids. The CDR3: CASNLASGQYNEQFF. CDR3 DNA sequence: TGTGCCAGCAACTTGGCGTCAGGCCAGTACAATGAGCAGTTCTTC.